These 24 T cell receptor beta chains were all obtained from the same sample, sequenced in a study of OX40 agonist ivuxolimab in advanced cancers. Assay: immunoSEQ multiplex PCR; the TCRdb copy retains only in-frame clones and omits some. The table shows around 150,000 clones, with more than 85% occurring only once. The sample was CD4+ or CD8+ T cells sorted from blood, taken in a trial of the OX40 agonist ivuxolimab. Receptors originate from an adult with an advanced solid tumor such as melanoma, head and neck, liver or kidney cancer.

J is TRBJ2-5 and V is TRBV13; D possibly corresponds to TRBD2 (5 bases). Germline CDR1 and CDR2: PRHDT and FYEKMQ (reference sequence). V lost 5 bases, J lost 5 bases, and 12 bases lay in between. The CDR3 runs 13 residues. The CDR3 DNA is TGTGCCAGCAGCCAGGATAGAGGGGAGACCCAGTACTTC. This gives the protein CASSQDRGETQYF.

V gene TRBV28 combines with J gene TRBJ1-2; 7 bases line up with TRBD1. Germline V gene lookup returns CDR1 MDHEN and CDR2 SYDVKM. The V segment lost 3 bases and the J segment 3 bases; nucleotides outside the gene matches: 4. The CDR3 spans 14 residues. Here the CDR3 DNA reads TGTGCCAGCAGTTTCTCGACAGGGCACTATGGCTACACCTTC. The encoded protein is CASSFSTGHYGYTF.

The rearrangement uses TRBV30 and TRBJ2-7, with D maybe TRBD2 (5 bases). The length of the CDR3 is 12 residues. Trimming shortened V by 5 bases and J by 4 bases, and 12 bases separated the two germline ends. Germline CDR1 is GTSNPN and CDR2 is SVGIG (reference sequence). CDR3 DNA sequence: TGTGCCTGGGACCTCGGCGGGTACGAGCAGTACTTC. This sequence encodes CAWDLGGYEQYF.

The CDR3 region has the DNA TGTGCCTGGAGTGTTCAAACTAGCACAGATACGCAGTATTTT. Amino acid sequence: CAWSVQTSTDTQYF. This chain joins TRBV30 and TRBJ2-3, with D unresolved. Germline V gene lookup returns CDR1 GTSNPN and CDR2 SVGIG (reference sequence). CDR3 size: 14 residues. Trimming removed 0 bases at V and 0 bases at J, with 7 bases between.

The chain has TRBV10-1 and TRBJ2-5; TRBD1 aligns across 8 bases. The CDR3 has 14 residues. In germline, CDR1 is WNHNN, CDR2 SYGVQD (reference sequence). The V gene end was trimmed by 4 bases and the J gene end by 4 bases; junction bases not matched to a gene: 5. The CDR3: CASSAAQGAETQYF. DNA for the CDR3: TGCGCCAGCAGTGCTGCGCAGGGGGCAGAGACCCAGTACTTC.

The V gene is TRBV2, the J gene TRBJ1-4; 8 bases line up with TRBD1. Germline CDR1 SNHLY, CDR2 FYNNEI. V dropped 6 bases and J dropped 0; count of bases not matched to a gene: 6. This CDR3 is 16 amino acids long. Written as DNA, the CDR3 is TGTGCCAGCAGGGACAGGGAGGGTGCAACTAATGAAAAACTGTTTTTT. It is translated as CASRDREGATNEKLFF.

This clone has just one count. The rearrangement joins TRBV19 to TRBJ2-5, with 7 bases lining up with TRBD1. V dropped 6 bases and J dropped 5; count of bases not matched to a gene: 6. The CDR3 spans 13 residues. The V gene's germline CDR1 is LNHDA and CDR2 SQIVND (reference sequence). The CDR3 reads CASSGTAGETQYF. CDR3 nucleotides: TGTGCCAGTAGCGGGACAGCCGGGGAGACCCAGTACTTC.

V gene TRBV7-9 combines with J gene TRBJ1-1; 8 bases are shared with TRBD1. Germline loops: CDR1 SEHNR, CDR2 FQNEAQ (reference sequence). J gave up 5 bases and V 5 bases, and 13 bases lay outside the gene matches. CDR3 size: 16 residues. The CDR3 region has the DNA TGTGCCAGCAGCCCCCAGGGGGCTTTAGGGTGGACTGAAGCTTTCTTT. It yields the protein CASSPQGALGWTEAFF.

The CDR3 spells CASSSTGYNEKLFF. CDR3 nucleotide sequence: TGTGCCAGCAGCTCGACAGGGTATAATGAAAAACTGTTTTTT. The V gene is TRBV5-4, the J gene TRBJ1-4, with TRBD1 identical over 7 bases. The V segment lost 3 bases and the J segment 4 bases; nucleotides outside the gene matches: 3. Germline CDR1 is SGHNT and CDR2 is YYREEE (reference sequence). The CDR3 totals 14 residues.

The rearrangement links TRBV7-3 to TRBJ2-2; 7 bases match TRBD2. This CDR3 region has 15 residues. V lost 5 bases and J lost 0; bases outside the gene matches: 3. Germline V lookup: CDR1 SGHTA, CDR2 FQGTGA. The CDR3 here is CASSAGLSNTGELFF. The DNA for the CDR3 is TGTGCCAGCAGCGCGGGACTATCGAACACCGGGGAGCTGTTTTTT.

J is TRBJ2-7 and V is TRBV11-2, with 10 bases that match TRBD2. V was clipped by 4 bases and J by 3 bases; unmatched bases: 12. From germline, CDR1 is SGHAT and CDR2 FQNNGV. The CDR3 is 17 amino acids. The CDR3 DNA is TGTGCCAGCAGCTACACGCGGACTAGCGGAACCATCTACGAGCAGTACTTC. Protein product: CASSYTRTSGTIYEQYF.

This sequence joins TRBV18 and TRBJ1-2; perhaps TRBD1 as D (6 bases). With 3 bases removed from V and 4 bases from J, the gap between germline ends came to 12 bases. CDR3 length: 14 amino acids. Germline V lookup: CDR1 KGHSH, CDR2 LQKENI. The CDR3 DNA reads as TGTGCCAGCTCACCCGCAACAGGGTCCTATGGCTACACCTTC. This encodes CASSPATGSYGYTF.

V gene TRBV5-5 combines with J gene TRBJ2-7; 16 bases are shared with TRBD2. There are 16 residues in the CDR3. The V gene's germline CDR1 is SGHKS and CDR2 YYEKEE (reference sequence). The V gene end was trimmed by 3 bases and the J gene end by 3 bases; junction bases not matched to a gene: 3. CDR3 in amino acids: CASSWGLAGGDYEQYF. For the CDR3, the DNA is TGTGCCAGCAGCTGGGGACTAGCGGGAGGGGACTACGAGCAGTACTTC. Full variable domain (outside the CDR3, taken from reference TRBV5-5 and TRBJ2-7): DAGVTQSPTHLIKTRGQQVTLRCSPISGHKSVSWYQQVLGQGPQFIFQYYEKEERGRGNFPDRFSARQFPNYSSELNVNALLLGDSALYLCASSWGLAGGDYEQYFGPGTRLTVT.

This rearrangement joins TRBV19 to TRBJ2-1; 14 bases are a match to TRBD2. CDR1 and CDR2 from the germline V gene are LNHDA and SQIVND (reference sequence). The CDR3 is 16 amino acids. Trimming took 3 bases from V and 6 from J; bases not matched to a gene: 4. As DNA, the CDR3 is TGTGCCAGTAGTATTAGGGGACTAGCGGGAGTCAATGAGCAGTTCTTC. It codes for CASSIRGLAGVNEQFF.

J is TRBJ1-1 and V is TRBV6-5; 7 bases map to TRBD1. The junction had 5 bases not matched to a gene; V was cut back by 6 bases and J by 4 bases. Germline V gene data show CDR1 as MNHEY and CDR2 as SVGAGI. The CDR3 runs to 13 residues. The CDR3 nucleotides read TGTGCCAGCAGGAGGACAGGACCCACTGAAGCTTTCTTT. Its translation is CASRRTGPTEAFF.

This clone has more than one count but fewer than ten. The chain links TRBV11-1 to TRBJ2-5, with a tentative D call TRBD2 (6 bases). The germline V gene has CDR1 SGHAT and CDR2 FQDESV (reference sequence). The germline V and J ends were trimmed by 1 base and 3 bases, with 9 bases remaining between them. The CDR3 length is 14 residues. The CDR3 protein is CASSLVLAEETQYF. The CDR3 DNA sequence: TGTGCCAGCAGCTTAGTACTAGCCGAAGAGACCCAGTACTTC.

This sequence joins TRBV18 and TRBJ2-5, with no clear D. Between the trimmed V and J ends, which lost 0 bases and 1 base, there was a span of 15 bases. The CDR3 sequence is 17 residues long. The germline V gene has CDR1 KGHSH and CDR2 LQKENI. The CDR3 coding sequence is TGTGCCAGCTCACCACCGATGGGGTATGGATCCCAAGAGACCCAGTACTTC. It encodes CASSPPMGYGSQETQYF.

CDR3 nucleotide sequence: TGTGCCAGTAGTATCGTAGGGGGGTCGAAGTACTTC. Residues: CASSIVGGSKYF. The rearrangement uses TRBV19 and TRBJ2-5; tentatively, D is TRBD1 or TRBD2 (6 bases each). The CDR3 is 12 amino acids. Germline CDR1 and CDR2: LNHDA and SQIVND (reference sequence). V was pared by 3 bases and J by 12 bases, with 14 bases between.

J is TRBJ1-3 and V is TRBV7-2; possibly TRBD1 for D (5 bases). The CDR3 covers 16 residues. Trimming left V 5 bases short and J 2 bases short, with 16 bases between. CDR1 is SGHTA, CDR2 FQGNSA, per germline. Written as DNA, the CDR3 is TGTGCCAGCAGCCGTGGTATGTCCAGGGCTGGAAACACCATATATTTT. Protein product: CASSRGMSRAGNTIYF.

The chain is built from TRBV5-4 and TRBJ2-5; D might be TRBD1 or TRBD2, each matching 5 bases. Germline assignment: CDR1 SGHNT and CDR2 YYREEE (reference sequence). The V gene lost 4 bases and the J gene lost 1 base, with 8 bases spanning the gap. The CDR3 consists of 13 residues. The chain's CDR3 is CASSPGPQETQYF. The CDR3 DNA reads TGTGCCAGCAGCCCGGGACCCCAAGAGACCCAGTACTTC.

J is TRBJ2-3 and V is TRBV5-3; D gene unclear. TRBV5-3 is an open reading frame, and its role is uncertain. This CDR3 contains 13 residues. V was cut by 8 bases and J by 6 bases, with 16 bases left in between. The CDR3 sequence is CASSRALRDTQYF. CDR3 sequence (DNA): TGTGCCAGCAGTCGGGCCCTTAGGGATACGCAGTATTTT.

The rearrangement links TRBV28 to TRBJ2-3, with D possibly TRBD1 on 6 matching bases. The CDR3 consists of 17 residues. V lost 1 base and J lost 1, with 15 bases in between. Germline V CDR1 and CDR2: MDHEN, SYDVKM. This CDR3 reads CASSLSGGADRTDTQYF. The CDR3 DNA is TGTGCCAGCAGTTTATCTGGGGGCGCGGATCGCACAGATACGCAGTATTTT.

The genes are TRBV27 and TRBJ1-1, with D perhaps TRBD1 (5 bases). The CDR3 contains 14 residues. V dropped 4 bases and J dropped 11 bases, with 20 bases sitting between them. Germline CDR1 MNHEY, CDR2 SMNVEV (reference sequence). Written as DNA, the CDR3 is TGTGCCAGCAGTTCATCAGGCGGTCAGGGTATCGCTTTCTTT. Its protein product is CASSSSGGQGIAFF.

The chain combines TRBV5-1 with TRBJ2-2; 7 bases fit TRBD1. With 6 bases clipped from V and 4 bases from J, the junction kept 9 bases outside the gene matches. CDR3 length equals 15 residues. Per the germline V gene, CDR1 is SGHRS and CDR2 is YFSETQ. The CDR3 DNA reads as TGCGCCAGCACGAAGACAGGGCCGGTCACCGGGGAGCTGTTTTTT. Translated, it gives CASTKTGPVTGELFF.